The 5 T cell receptor beta chains below come from one sample, sequenced in a study of blood T cells in healthy people across ages. A second PCR of about 7 to 11 cycles used a sample-barcoded 5' primer and a J-beta primer mix. TCRdb independently ran MiXCR on the 5' RACE reads; one entry per CDR3 protein. In the table there are about 1.6 million distinct CDR3 sequences, roughly a third of which are singletons. Sequencing was performed on blood. The receptors were sampled from a woman aged 25 to 39 in good health.

This clonotype was found once. V and J are TRBV5-6 and TRBJ2-3; 9 nucleotides line up with TRBD1. J gave up 4 bases and V 3 bases, and 6 bases lay outside the gene matches. This CDR3 has 15 residues. Per the germline V gene, CDR1 is SGHDT and CDR2 is YYEEEE. The CDR3 region is CASSYTGGASDTQYF. In DNA, the CDR3 is TGTGCCAGCAGCTATACAGGGGGCGCATCAGATACGCAGTATTTT.

This chain's CDR3 is CASSSAGLQNEQFF. The CDR3 DNA reads as TGCGCCAGCAGCTCCGCGGGACTCCAGAATGAGCAGTTCTTC. The chain combines TRBV5-1 with TRBJ2-1, with D maybe TRBD2 (6 bases). V was clipped by 3 bases and J by 7 bases, with 14 bases between them. The CDR3 runs 14 residues. Germline V gene data show CDR1 as SGHRS and CDR2 as YFSETQ.

This clonotype was seen only once. The V call is TRBV6-5, the J call TRBJ2-7; perhaps TRBD1 as D (6 bases). CDR1 is MNHEY, CDR2 SVGAGI, per germline. The germline V and J ends were trimmed by 9 bases and 1 base, with 16 bases remaining between them. The length of the CDR3 is 14 residues. CDR3 sequence reads: CASRRGGRSYEQYF. Here the CDR3 DNA reads TGTGCCAGTCGCAGGGGCGGGCGTTCCTACGAGCAGTACTTC.

The chain is built from TRBV6-6 and TRBJ2-3; D is perhaps TRBD1 (6 bases). The CDR3 has 14 residues. The germline V gene encodes CDR1 MNHNY and CDR2 SVGAGI (reference sequence). V gave up 2 bases and J gave up 5 bases, with 11 bases separating them. The CDR3 region has the DNA TGTGCCAGCAGTTACATACAGGGTGGAGATACGCAGTATTTT. It yields the protein CASSYIQGGDTQYF.

This rearrangement joins TRBV10-3 to TRBJ2-5; 12 bases line up with TRBD2. Germline V lookup: CDR1 ENHRY, CDR2 SYGVKD. The V segment lost 6 bases and the J segment 0 bases; nucleotides outside the gene matches: 11. CDR3 size: 18 residues. The CDR3 DNA reads TGTGCCATCAGGGCAGGGGGCCGGACTAGCGGGAACCAAGAGACCCAGTACTTC. Translation gives CAIRAGGRTSGNQETQYF.